The rows below give T cell receptor beta chains drawn from one sample of a study of cytomegalovirus exposure and HLA in healthy donors. Some clones are missing from TCRdb's copy, which holds only in-frame ones; the method was immunoSEQ multiplex PCR. This table holds approximately 120,000 clones, 65% to 80% found once. Input material: PBMCs. Every receptor here comes from a middle-aged man in good health and CMV-seropositive. Each CDR3 is given with its conserved first and last residue. The D gene is left open where the match is weak. Some rows have no size entry. The others give once, few or many, or a class for an expanded clone.

>-|TRBV27|TRBJ1-1|-
TGTGCCAGCAGTGCTCAGAGGTTCAGGGAAGAAGCTTTCTTT
CASSAQRFREEAFF
>-|TRBV29-1|TRBJ1-1|TRBD1
TGCAGCGTGGCGGGTGAAGGGACAGGGATTTCATTTGAAGCTTTCTTT
CSVAGEGTGISFEAFF
>-|TRBV4-3|TRBJ2-2|-
TGCGCCAGCAGCCAAGAAGAGGCATCCGGGGAGCTGTTTTTT
CASSQEEASGELFF
>-|TRBV29-1|TRBJ2-4|-
TGCAGCGTTGGTTTGGGTAGTGCTAGAATTCAGTACTTC
CSVGLGSARIQYF
>-|TRBV6-6|TRBJ1-3|-
TGTGCCATCGAAGACAGGTTGGGAAACACCATATATTTT
CAIEDRLGNTIYF
>-|TRBV2|TRBJ1-2|TRBD1
TGTGCCAGCAGGGACAGGGGTCTCCACTATGGCTACACCTTC
CASRDRGLHYGYTF
>-|TRBV5-1|TRBJ2-5|-
TGCGCCAGCAGCTTGGCACACCCGCAGCGGCAGACCCAGTACTTC
CASSLAHPQRQTQYF
>-|TRBV2|TRBJ1-2|TRBD1
TGTGCCAGCAGCAGGGGACAGGGGGAAATCTATGGCTACACCTTC
CASSRGQGEIYGYTF
>few|TRBV4-1|TRBJ2-1|TRBD2
TGCGCCAGCAGCCAAGTCCTTCGAGCGGGGGGGCCTGGTGAGCAGTTCTTC
CASSQVLRAGGPGEQFF
>-|TRBV30|TRBJ2-3|TRBD2
TGTGCCTGGAGGCGGGGGGGGGAAGTGCGTACGCAGTATTTT
CAWRRGGEVRTQYF
>-|TRBV19|TRBJ2-7|TRBD2
TGTGCCGCGGGGGGGAACAGGGGCACCTACGAGCAGTACTTC
CAAGGNRGTYEQYF
>few|TRBV18|TRBJ1-3|TRBD1
TGTGCCAGCTCACCCACGACAGGGGCCGCAGGAAACACCATATATTTT
CASSPTTGAAGNTIYF
>few|TRBV10-2|TRBJ1-4|-
TGCGCCAGCAAAGTCGGGGTTGGGACAACTAATGAAAAACTGTTTTTT
CASKVGVGTTNEKLFF
>-|TRBV7-9|TRBJ2-4|TRBD2
TGTGCCAGCAGCCTGGGGGGGGTAGCCAAAAACATTCAGTACTTC
CASSLGGVAKNIQYF
>-|TRBV11-2|TRBJ2-1|TRBD1
TGTGCCAGCAGCTTTACGACAGGGGGCTCGAATGAGCAGTTCTTC
CASSFTTGGSNEQFF
>-|TRBV28|TRBJ1-5|TRBD1
TGTGCCAGCAGTTTGGTCAGGGGGGATCAGCCCCAGCATTTT
CASSLVRGDQPQHF
>-|TRBV7-9|TRBJ1-4|TRBD1
TGTGCCAGCAGCCCCACCGGGACAGGGAATGAAAAACTGTTTTTT
CASSPTGTGNEKLFF
>-|TRBV5-1|TRBJ2-7|-
TGCGCCAGCAGGATACAGGTTTCCCAGGGCTACGAGCAGTACTTC
CASRIQVSQGYEQYF
>-|TRBV7-2|TRBJ1-5|TRBD1
TGTGCCAGCAGCGTCGACAGGGGCCCCAATCAGCCCCAGCATTTT
CASSVDRGPNQPQHF
>few|TRBV4-1|TRBJ2-3|TRBD2
TGCGCCAGCAGCCTTAGCGGGGGGCGCACAGATACGCAGTATTTT
CASSLSGGRTDTQYF
>-|TRBV25-1|TRBJ1-6|TRBD1
TGTGCCAGCAGTGAATATGGGACAGGGAACCCGACCCTCCACTTT
CASSEYGTGNPTLHF
>-|TRBV6-4|TRBJ2-3|-
TGTGCCAGCAGTCAGTTTGGGTTTGAGCAGGGGACAGATACGCAGTATTTT
CASSQFGFEQGTDTQYF
>-|TRBV2|TRBJ1-1|TRBD1
TGTGCCAGCAGTGATGACAGGGTAGACACTGAAGCTTTCTTT
CASSDDRVDTEAFF
>-|TRBV7-2|TRBJ2-2|TRBD2
TGTGCCAGCAGCTTAGGAGCTCTAGCGGGGGCCCCAACCGGGGAGCTGTTTTTT
CASSLGALAGAPTGELFF
>-|TRBV28|TRBJ2-3|-
TGTGCCAGCAGTTCCCCACTGGGGCGAAGCACAGATACGCAGTATTTT
CASSSPLGRSTDTQYF
>once|TRBV6-6|TRBJ2-2|TRBD2
TGTGCCAGCAGGGCACTAGCGGGGGGGGAGGGCGGGGAGCTGTTTTTT
CASRALAGGEGGELFF
>-|TRBV7-3|TRBJ1-1|TRBD1
TGTGCCAGCAGCCCCACCCCGGGACAGGCGAACACTGAAGCTTTCTTT
CASSPTPGQANTEAFF
>few|TRBV15|TRBJ2-3|-
TGTGCCACGGGGCGCAGGGGCGAGGATACGCAGTATTTT
CATGRRGEDTQYF
>-|TRBV27|TRBJ2-5|-
TGTGCCAGCAGTCCTGGACACCGGGAAGAGACCCAGTACTTC
CASSPGHREETQYF
>-|TRBV7-3|TRBJ1-1|-
TGTGCCAGCAGCTTAACGGCCGGGGGAAACACTGAAGCTTTCTTT
CASSLTAGGNTEAFF
>-|TRBV5-5|TRBJ1-1|-
TGTGCCAGCAGCTGGGAGCCGGGGGAAACTGAAGCTTTCTTT
CASSWEPGETEAFF
>-|TRBV7-8|TRBJ2-1|-
TGTGCCAGCAGCTCAAGACTCAATGAGCAGTTCTTC
CASSSRLNEQFF
>-|TRBV15|TRBJ1-1|TRBD1
TGTGCCACCAGCGGCGAAGACAGGGTGAACACTGAAGCTTTCTTT
CATSGEDRVNTEAFF
>-|TRBV28|TRBJ2-7|TRBD1
TGTGCCAGCAGTTTGAACAGGGGGGACGAGCAGTACTTC
CASSLNRGDEQYF
>-|TRBV29-1|TRBJ2-4|TRBD1
TGCAGCGTTAGGCAGGGGGATTCGGTTCAGTACTTC
CSVRQGDSVQYF
>-|TRBV19|TRBJ2-2|-
TGTGCCAGTAGTATTAAAATAAGAGGGGGTATTCCCACCGGGGAGCTGTTTTTT
CASSIKIRGGIPTGELFF
>few|TRBV5-1|TRBJ1-1|-
TGCGCCAGCAGCTTAGGGACAACCGAAGCTTTCTTT
CASSLGTTEAFF
>-|TRBV5-1|TRBJ2-7|-
TGCGCCAGCAGCTTAGGGGGGGTCCGCGAGCAGTACTTC
CASSLGGVREQYF
>-|TRBV7-3|TRBJ1-1|-
TGTGCCAGCAGCTTAGGCCCGGGGAACACTGAAGCTTTCTTT
CASSLGPGNTEAFF
>-|TRBV5-6|TRBJ2-1|TRBD1
TGTGCCAGCAGCTTGAGGCAGGGGGCGATCTTCGATGAGCAGTTCTTC
CASSLRQGAIFDEQFF
>-|TRBV2|TRBJ2-7|TRBD1
TGTGCCAGCAGTGGGACAGGATTGAGCGAGCAGTACTTC
CASSGTGLSEQYF
>-|TRBV9|TRBJ2-3|-
TGTGCCAGCAGCGTAAGTCGGGATACGCAGTATTTT
CASSVSRDTQYF
>-|TRBV27|TRBJ2-2|TRBD2
TGTGCCAGCAGTTTATCGGTGGGCGGCGGGGGATACACCGGGGAGCTGTTTTTT
CASSLSVGGGGYTGELFF
>once|TRBV9|TRBJ2-3|TRBD2
TGTGCCAGCAGCGTAGGCCCTTATGTTGCGGGGGGCACAGATACGCAGTATTTT
CASSVGPYVAGGTDTQYF
>-|TRBV6-5|TRBJ1-2|-
TGTGCCAGCATGAGTATCTATGGCTACACCTTC
CASMSIYGYTF